The T cell receptor beta chain described here comes from a study of cytomegalovirus exposure and HLA in healthy donors. Primers included in the PCR were 60 Vbeta and 13 Jbeta primers. Produced via immunoSEQ multiplex PCR; TCRdb's table is partial and in-frame only. The sample contains about 85,000 clones, 80% of which appear only once. The sequenced material came from PBMCs. The clonotype comes from a woman in her forties or fifties in good health and CMV-seropositive.

The CDR3 DNA sequence: TGTGCCAGCAGCGCCAGCGGGAGGTCCTACAATGAGCAGTTCTTC. This codes for CASSASGRSYNEQFF. The V call is TRBV9, the J call TRBJ2-1; 9 nucleotides line up with TRBD2. The germline V gene encodes CDR1 SGDLS and CDR2 YYNGEE. V dropped 3 bases and J dropped 1; count of bases not matched to a gene: 2. The CDR3 has 15 residues.